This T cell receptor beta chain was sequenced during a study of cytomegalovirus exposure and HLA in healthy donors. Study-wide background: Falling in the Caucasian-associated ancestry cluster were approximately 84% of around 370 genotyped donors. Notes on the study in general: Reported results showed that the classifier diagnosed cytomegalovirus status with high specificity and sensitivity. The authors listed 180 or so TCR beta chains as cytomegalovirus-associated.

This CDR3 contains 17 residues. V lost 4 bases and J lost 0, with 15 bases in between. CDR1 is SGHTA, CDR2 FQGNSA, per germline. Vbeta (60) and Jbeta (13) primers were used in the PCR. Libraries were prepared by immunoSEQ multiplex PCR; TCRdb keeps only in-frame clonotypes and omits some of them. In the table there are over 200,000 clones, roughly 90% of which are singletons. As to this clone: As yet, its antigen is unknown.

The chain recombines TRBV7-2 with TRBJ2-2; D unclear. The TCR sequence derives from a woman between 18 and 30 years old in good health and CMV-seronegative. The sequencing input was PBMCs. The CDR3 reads CASSSPPRVTNTGELFF. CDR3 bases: TGTGCCAGCAGCTCCCCCCCCCGGGTTACGAACACCGGGGAGCTGTTTTTT.